This section outlines one TCR beta chain sequence together with its context. The source of the sample is a study of Graves' ophthalmopathy and Graves' hyperthyroidism. V was clipped by 7 bases and J by 11 bases; unmatched bases: 20. The CDR3 is 16 residues long. CDR1 MNHEY and CDR2 SVGEGT come from the germline V gene. Other autoimmune diseases, uncontrolled infections, pregnancy and lactation each led to patient exclusion. TCR beta CDR3 amplification used RNA transcripts. Second-round multiplex PCR followed a first-round RT-PCR using HTBI primers. Using its own MiXCR run on the multiplex PCR reads, TCRdb lists one record per CDR3 protein. The sample has 170,000 or so distinct CDR3 sequences, 30% to 45% seen once.

The J gene is TRBJ1-5, the V gene TRBV6-2 or TRBV6-3, with 7 positions matching TRBD1. Sample: peripheral blood. This TCR was recovered from a woman aged 40-49 years with Graves' ophthalmopathy. The CDR3 reads CASIQASGTVLGAQHF. DNA for the CDR3: TGTGCCAGCATCCAAGCCTCCGGGACAGTTCTAGGAGCCCAGCATTTT.